This T cell receptor beta chain was found in a study of cytomegalovirus exposure and HLA in healthy donors. The wider study: An early data release held approximately 85 million unique TCRs from HLA-typed donors. Study-level points and caveats: The productive fraction for most TCR beta V segments was about 90% or about 30% in an earlier analysis.

There are 15 residues in the CDR3. Germline CDR1 SGHRS, CDR2 YFSETQ. Trimming cost V 3 bases and J 0 bases, with 12 bases left between them. The PCR contained 60 Vbeta and 13 Jbeta primers. In the authors' workflow: In a later analysis, around 10 million of about 80 million unique beta chains occurred in at least two donors. Sequencing used immunoSEQ multiplex PCR; TCRdb keeps in-frame clones, though not all of them. V and J calls and clone size are as listed in that table; D and trimming were resolved from the DNA. The sample has 110,000 to 150,000 clones, around three quarters seen once. Healthy bone marrow donors made up the cohort. As to this clone: Its specificity is unknown.

The sequenced material came from PBMCs. The sequence was collected from a woman aged 55-70 years in good health and CMV-seropositive. The chain couples TRBV5-1 to TRBJ1-2; D is possibly TRBD1 (5 bases). The CDR3 loop is CASSSPGSTNYGYTF. CDR3 DNA: TGCGCCAGCAGCTCCCCAGGGTCAACTAACTATGGCTACACCTTC.